This is a list of T cell receptor beta chains from one sample in a study of shared clonotypes between healthy human individuals. Data came from immunoSEQ multiplex PCR; TCRdb stores just in-frame clones and leaves some out. The sample shows about 2.4 million clones, approximately 93% of them seen only once. The source material was naive CD4+ T cells from PBMCs. The receptors were sampled from a man aged 18 to 35 in good health. Some clones in this sample may be carry-over from other donors' samples. Both conserved end residues are part of each CDR3. The D gene is left open where the match is weak. Only some rows state a clone size, as once, few, many or a class for expanded clones.

size: once; J: TRBJ2-7; length: 13; V: TRBV29-1; D: TRBD1; DNA: TGCAGCGTACGGGACAGGGGGATGTACGAGCAGTACTTC; CDR3: CSVRDRGMYEQYF
size: .; J: TRBJ2-2; length: 13; V: TRBV5-6; D: .; DNA: TGTGCCAGCAGCTTCGACAGCACCGGGGAGCTGTTTTTT; CDR3: CASSFDSTGELFF
size: .; J: TRBJ2-7; length: 13; V: TRBV5-1; D: .; DNA: TGCGCCAGCAGCTTCCAAGGGGGTAACGAGCAGTACTTC; CDR3: CASSFQGGNEQYF
size: .; J: TRBJ1-4; length: 16; V: TRBV10-3; D: .; DNA: TGTGCCATCAGTGAGTCGTTGAAAGTCAATAATGAAAAACTGTTTTTT; CDR3: CAISESLKVNNEKLFF
size: few; J: TRBJ2-2; length: 16; V: TRBV2; D: .; DNA: TGTGCCAGCAGTGAATCTGCACAGCTTCACACCGGGGAGCTGTTTTTT; CDR3: CASSESAQLHTGELFF
size: .; J: TRBJ2-6; length: 15; V: TRBV23-1; D: .; DNA: TGCGCCAGCAGCCTCACAGGTTTTGGGGCCAACGTCCTGACTTTC; CDR3: CASSLTGFGANVLTF
size: few; J: TRBJ1-1; length: 15; V: TRBV7-2; D: .; DNA: TGTGCCAGCAGCCTCCAGACAGGTCTGCCACTTGGAGCTTTCTTT; CDR3: CASSLQTGLPLGAFF
size: .; J: TRBJ1-3; length: 15; V: TRBV11-1; D: .; DNA: TGTGCCAGCAGCTTAGAGGACATACATGGAAACACCATATATTTT; CDR3: CASSLEDIHGNTIYF
size: .; J: TRBJ1-5; length: 16; V: TRBV4-1; D: .; DNA: TGCGCCAGCAGCCAAGGAGTAGCAGGGGCAGGACAGCCCCAGCATTTT; CDR3: CASSQGVAGAGQPQHF
size: .; J: TRBJ2-3; length: 17; V: TRBV13; D: TRBD2; DNA: TGTGCCAGCAGCTTAGGGGGGACTAGCGGGCGCACAGATACGCAGTATTTT; CDR3: CASSLGGTSGRTDTQYF
size: .; J: TRBJ2-7; length: 15; V: TRBV5-1; D: TRBD1; DNA: TGCGCCAGCAGCTCGCGGACAGGGGAAGGATACGAGCAGTACTTC; CDR3: CASSSRTGEGYEQYF
size: .; J: TRBJ2-7; length: 14; V: TRBV25-1; D: .; DNA: TGTGCCAGCAGTGAGTCGACTTCCGGTAGGGTGCAGTACTTC; CDR3: CASSESTSGRVQYF
size: .; J: TRBJ2-7; length: 14; V: TRBV7-2; D: TRBD2; DNA: TGTGCCAGCAGCTTACTCGGGAGGCCCTACGAGCAGTACTTC; CDR3: CASSLLGRPYEQYF
size: .; J: TRBJ1-3; length: 15; V: TRBV9; D: .; DNA: TGTGCCAGCAGCGAGGGGATCCAGGGAAGAAACACCATATATTTT; CDR3: CASSEGIQGRNTIYF
size: .; J: TRBJ1-1; length: 14; V: TRBV9; D: .; DNA: TGTGCCAGCAGCGTAGACCGGACAAACACTGAAGCTTTCTTT; CDR3: CASSVDRTNTEAFF
size: .; J: TRBJ2-7; length: 15; V: TRBV6-1; D: TRBD1; DNA: TGTGCCAGCAACGGGGGGACAGGGGTTATCTACGAGCAGTACTTC; CDR3: CASNGGTGVIYEQYF
size: .; J: TRBJ1-2; length: 13; V: TRBV28; D: TRBD1; DNA: TGTGCCAGCAGCCCGGGACAGTTCTATGGCTACACCTTC; CDR3: CASSPGQFYGYTF
size: once; J: TRBJ2-1; length: 12; V: TRBV5-4; D: TRBD2; DNA: TGTGCCAGCAGCTCATTAGCGGGAGAGCAGTTCTTC; CDR3: CASSSLAGEQFF
size: .; J: TRBJ1-5; length: 14; V: TRBV9; D: .; DNA: TGTGCCAGCAGCGTTGGCCAGGGCCCCCAGCCCCAGCATTTT; CDR3: CASSVGQGPQPQHF
size: .; J: TRBJ1-2; length: 15; V: TRBV2; D: .; DNA: TGTGCCAGCAGTAGTCGGTCGGGCTCCGCCTATGGCTACACCTTC; CDR3: CASSSRSGSAYGYTF
size: .; J: TRBJ1-3; length: 15; V: TRBV5-1; D: TRBD1; DNA: TGCGCCAGCAGCTCGGGACAGGGAAGGGGAAACACCATATATTTT; CDR3: CASSSGQGRGNTIYF
size: .; J: TRBJ2-3; length: 13; V: TRBV7-2; D: .; DNA: TGTGCCAGCAGCACCGACAGGCCAGATACGCAGTATTTT; CDR3: CASSTDRPDTQYF
size: .; J: TRBJ1-5; length: 14; V: TRBV5-1; D: .; DNA: TGCGCCAGCAGCTTGTGGCAGGGTGGGCAGCCCCAGCATTTT; CDR3: CASSLWQGGQPQHF
size: once; J: TRBJ2-5; length: 13; V: TRBV5-1; D: .; DNA: TGCGCCAGCACCCAAGAAGGGTTGGAGACCCAGTACTTC; CDR3: CASTQEGLETQYF
size: .; J: TRBJ1-4; length: 14; V: TRBV28; D: .; DNA: TGTGCCAGCAGTTTATCGGGTATCGGGGAAAAACTGTTTTTT; CDR3: CASSLSGIGEKLFF
size: .; J: TRBJ2-7; length: 14; V: TRBV7-2; D: TRBD1; DNA: TGTGCCAGCAGCATTCCGGGACAGTCCTACGAGCAGTACTTC; CDR3: CASSIPGQSYEQYF
size: .; J: TRBJ2-3; length: 18; V: TRBV5-1; D: TRBD2; DNA: TGCGCCAGCAGCTTTGGCCTTCGGGGGGTTACTAGCACAGATACGCAGTATTTT; CDR3: CASSFGLRGVTSTDTQYF
size: .; J: TRBJ1-1; length: 11; V: TRBV18; D: .; DNA: TGTGCCAGCTCGCCGAACACTGAAGCTTTCTTT; CDR3: CASSPNTEAFF
size: .; J: TRBJ2-7; length: 12; V: TRBV11-2; D: .; DNA: TGTGCCAGCAGCTTAGATTCCCACGAGCAGTACTTC; CDR3: CASSLDSHEQYF
size: .; J: TRBJ1-6; length: 13; V: TRBV5-1; D: .; DNA: TGCGCCAGCAGCTTGGAATGGTATTCACCCCTCCACTTT; CDR3: CASSLEWYSPLHF